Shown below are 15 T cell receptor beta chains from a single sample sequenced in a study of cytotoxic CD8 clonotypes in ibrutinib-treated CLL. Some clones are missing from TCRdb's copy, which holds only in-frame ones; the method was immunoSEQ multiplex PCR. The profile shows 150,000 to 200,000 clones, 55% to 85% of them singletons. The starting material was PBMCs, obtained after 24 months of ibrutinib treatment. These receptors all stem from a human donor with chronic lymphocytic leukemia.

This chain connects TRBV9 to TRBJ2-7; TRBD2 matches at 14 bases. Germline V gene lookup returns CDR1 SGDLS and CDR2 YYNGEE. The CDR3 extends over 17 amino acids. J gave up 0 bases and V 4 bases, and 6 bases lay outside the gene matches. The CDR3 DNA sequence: TGTGCCAGCAGCAAAGGACTAGCGGGAGGAAGCTCCTACGAGCAGTACTTC. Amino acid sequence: CASSKGLAGGSSYEQYF.

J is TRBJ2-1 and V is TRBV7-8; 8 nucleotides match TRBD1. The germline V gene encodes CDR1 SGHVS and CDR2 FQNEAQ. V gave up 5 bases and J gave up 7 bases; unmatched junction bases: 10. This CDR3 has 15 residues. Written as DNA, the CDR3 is TGTGCCAGCAGCCATGCCGGGACAGGTATTAATGAGCAGTTCTTC. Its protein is CASSHAGTGINEQFF.

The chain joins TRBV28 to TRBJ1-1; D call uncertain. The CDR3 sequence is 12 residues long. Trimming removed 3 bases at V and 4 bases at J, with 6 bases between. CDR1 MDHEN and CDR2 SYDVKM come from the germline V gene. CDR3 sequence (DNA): TGTGCCAGCAGTTTTCTGGCCACTGAAGCTTTCTTT. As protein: CASSFLATEAFF.

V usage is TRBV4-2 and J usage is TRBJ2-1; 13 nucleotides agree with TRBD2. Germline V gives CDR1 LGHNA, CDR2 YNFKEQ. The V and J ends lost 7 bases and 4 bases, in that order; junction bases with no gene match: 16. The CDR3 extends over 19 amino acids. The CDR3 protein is CASTSLLAGGPPRYNEQFF. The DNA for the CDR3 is TGTGCCAGCACCTCATTACTAGCGGGAGGGCCACCAAGATACAATGAGCAGTTCTTC.

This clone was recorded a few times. CDR3: CASSLDRYGELFF. CDR3 DNA sequence: TGTGCCAGCAGCTTAGATAGGTACGGGGAGCTGTTTTTT. The V gene is TRBV7-8, the J gene TRBJ2-2; D uncertain. The germline V and J ends were trimmed by 1 base and 7 bases, with 7 bases remaining between them. Germline CDR1 SGHVS, CDR2 FQNEAQ. The CDR3 length is 13 residues.

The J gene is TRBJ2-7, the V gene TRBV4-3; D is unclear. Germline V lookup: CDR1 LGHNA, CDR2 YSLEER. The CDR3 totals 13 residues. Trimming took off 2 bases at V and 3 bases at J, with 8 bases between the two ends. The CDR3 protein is CASSQRIGYEQYF. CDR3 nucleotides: TGCGCCAGCAGCCAAAGGATCGGCTACGAGCAGTACTTC.

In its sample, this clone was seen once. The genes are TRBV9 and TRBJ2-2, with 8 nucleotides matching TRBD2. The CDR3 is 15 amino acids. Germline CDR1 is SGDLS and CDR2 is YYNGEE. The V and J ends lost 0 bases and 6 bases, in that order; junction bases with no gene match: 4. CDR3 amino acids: CASSVGVSGAGELFF. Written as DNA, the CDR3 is TGTGCCAGCAGCGTAGGGGTTAGCGGGGCCGGGGAGCTGTTTTTT.

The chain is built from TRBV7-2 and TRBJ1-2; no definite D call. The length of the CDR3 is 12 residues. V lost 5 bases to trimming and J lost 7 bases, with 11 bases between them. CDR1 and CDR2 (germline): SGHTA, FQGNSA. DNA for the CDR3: TGTGCCAGCAGCAGGCTTCGCTCTGGCTACACCTTC. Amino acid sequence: CASSRLRSGYTF. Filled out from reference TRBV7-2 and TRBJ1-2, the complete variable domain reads GAGVSQSPSNKVTEKGKDVELRCDPISGHTALYWYRQSLGQGLEFLIYFQGNSAPDKSGLPSDRFSAERTGGSVSTLTIQRTQQEDSAVYLCASSRLRSGYTFGSGTRLTVV.

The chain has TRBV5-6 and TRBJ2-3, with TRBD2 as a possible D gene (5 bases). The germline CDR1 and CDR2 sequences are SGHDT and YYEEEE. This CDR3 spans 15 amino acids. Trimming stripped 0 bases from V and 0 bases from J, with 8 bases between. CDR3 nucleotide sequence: TGTGCCAGCAGCTTGGCTAGCCCCAGCACAGATACGCAGTATTTT. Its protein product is CASSLASPSTDTQYF.

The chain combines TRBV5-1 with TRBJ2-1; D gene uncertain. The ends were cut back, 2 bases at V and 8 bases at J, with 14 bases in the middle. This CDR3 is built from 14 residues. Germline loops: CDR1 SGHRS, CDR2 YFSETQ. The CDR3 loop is CASSLPTDWDEQFF. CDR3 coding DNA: TGCGCCAGCAGCTTACCGACTGACTGGGATGAGCAGTTCTTC.

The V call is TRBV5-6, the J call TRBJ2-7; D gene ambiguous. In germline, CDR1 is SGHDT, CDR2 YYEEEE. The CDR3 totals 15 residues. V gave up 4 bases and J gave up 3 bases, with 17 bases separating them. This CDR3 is CASSRLANSIYEQYF. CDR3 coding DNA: TGTGCCAGCAGCCGTTTAGCAAACTCGATCTACGAGCAGTACTTC.

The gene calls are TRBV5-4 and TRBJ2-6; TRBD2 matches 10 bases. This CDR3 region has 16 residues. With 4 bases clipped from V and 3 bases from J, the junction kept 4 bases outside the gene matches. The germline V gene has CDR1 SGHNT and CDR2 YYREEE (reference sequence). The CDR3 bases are TGTGCCAGCAGCCTAGCGGGGGCGGGTGGGGCCAACGTCCTGACTTTC. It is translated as CASSLAGAGGANVLTF.

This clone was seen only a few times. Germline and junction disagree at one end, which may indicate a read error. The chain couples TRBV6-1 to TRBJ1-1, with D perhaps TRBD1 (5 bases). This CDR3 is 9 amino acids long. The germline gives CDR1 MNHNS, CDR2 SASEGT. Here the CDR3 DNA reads TGTGCCAGCAGTGCCAAGGGGTACTTT. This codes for CASSAKGYF.

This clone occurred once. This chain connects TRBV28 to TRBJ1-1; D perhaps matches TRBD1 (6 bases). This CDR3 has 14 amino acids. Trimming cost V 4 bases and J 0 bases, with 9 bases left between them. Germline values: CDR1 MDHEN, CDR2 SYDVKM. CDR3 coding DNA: TGTGCCAGCAGTTGGGGGCGCATGAACACTGAAGCTTTCTTT. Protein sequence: CASSWGRMNTEAFF.

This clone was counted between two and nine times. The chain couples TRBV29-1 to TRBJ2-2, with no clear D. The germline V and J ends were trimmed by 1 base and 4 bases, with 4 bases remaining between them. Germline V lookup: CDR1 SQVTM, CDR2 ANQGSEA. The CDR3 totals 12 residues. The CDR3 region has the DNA TGCAGCGTTGAAGGTGGCACCGGGGAGCTGTTTTTT. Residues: CSVEGGTGELFF.